What follows are 11 T cell receptor beta chains derived from one specimen sequenced in a study of blood T cell repertoires in COVID-19. The repertoire was sequenced with immunoSEQ multiplex PCR; TCRdb's copy has only in-frame clones and lacks some. This table holds some 49,000 clones, over 90% found once. Input material: peripheral blood. All receptors derive from a man aged 60 to 69 with COVID-19, enrolled during active disease.

The V and J genes are TRBV19 and TRBJ2-7; maybe TRBD1 (5 bases). The germline V and J ends were trimmed by 6 bases and 3 bases, with 12 bases remaining between them. Germline V gene lookup returns CDR1 LNHDA and CDR2 SQIVND (reference sequence). The length of the CDR3 is 13 residues. The CDR3 sequence is CASRDNSYYEQYF. DNA of the CDR3: TGTGCCAGTAGGGACAACTCTTACTACGAGCAGTACTTC.

V gene TRBV21-1 combines with J gene TRBJ1-6; the DNA was not used to check the table's D call, TRBD1. TRBV21-1 is shown as a pseudogene. CDR3 size: 16 residues. The CDR3 spells CASSHRGLSYNSPLHF. The CDR3 DNA is TGTGCCAGCAGCCATAGGGGCCTCTCCTATAATTCACCCCTCCACTTT.

The CDR3 is CAISEAREARVYGYTF. The CDR3 nucleotides read TGTGCCATCAGTGAAGCGCGCGAGGCCCGGGTGTATGGCTACACCTTC. The rearrangement uses TRBV10-3 and TRBJ1-2; D call uncertain. The V and J ends lost 3 bases and 5 bases respectively, with 19 bases between them. The CDR3 runs to 16 residues. Per the germline V gene, CDR1 is ENHRY and CDR2 is SYGVKD.

The chain combines TRBV18 with TRBJ1-4, with 7 bases matching TRBD1. With V trimmed by 3 bases and J by 2 bases, 3 bases remained unmatched. This CDR3 comprises 15 residues. Germline V gene lookup returns CDR1 KGHSH and CDR2 LQKENI. CDR3 loop: CASSPATGTNEKLFF. In DNA form, the CDR3 reads TGTGCCAGCTCACCTGCGACAGGGACTAATGAAAAACTGTTTTTT.

This sequence joins TRBV28 and TRBJ1-6, with TRBD1 matching 11 bases. This CDR3 is built from 16 residues. Germline V lookup: CDR1 MDHEN, CDR2 SYDVKM. V trimming: 2 bases; J trimming: 7 bases; junction bases outside the gene matches: 4. CDR3 bases: TGTGCCAGCAGTTTAAATGGACAGGGGGCGAATTCACCCCTCCACTTT. Translated: CASSLNGQGANSPLHF.

V usage is TRBV18 and J usage is TRBJ2-3; D is ambiguous. Germline V gene sequence: CDR1 KGHSH, CDR2 LQKENI. CDR3 size: 13 residues. The V and J ends lost 4 bases and 2 bases respectively, with 7 bases between them. The CDR3 protein is CASSRQFTDTQYF. CDR3 DNA sequence: TGTGCCAGCTCACGGCAGTTCACAGATACGCAGTATTTT.

The J gene is TRBJ1-2, the V gene TRBV2; TRBD1 aligns across 7 bases. In germline, CDR1 is SNHLY, CDR2 FYNNEI. The CDR3 length is 13 residues. V shed 8 bases, J shed 4 bases, and the junction held 7 bases outside the gene matches. CDR3 DNA: TGTGCCAGCGACAGGGCCGGTGTCTATGGCTACACCTTC. This gives the protein CASDRAGVYGYTF.

This sequence joins TRBV19 and TRBJ1-4; perhaps TRBD1 as D (6 bases). V dropped 6 bases and J dropped 7 bases, with 21 bases sitting between them. CDR1 and CDR2 from the germline V gene are LNHDA and SQIVND (reference sequence). CDR3 length: 16 residues. The CDR3: CASRAAGTQEFEKLFF. CDR3 in DNA: TGTGCCAGTAGGGCTGCCGGGACACAGGAGTTTGAAAAACTGTTTTTT.

This chain links TRBV28 with TRBJ2-2; no firm D call. Looked up from germline, CDR1 is MDHEN and CDR2 is SYDVKM. This CDR3 is 14 amino acids long. V lost 3 bases to trimming and J lost 2 bases, with 7 bases between them. Written as DNA, the CDR3 is TGTGCCAGCAGTTTGACAATTAACACCGGGGAGCTGTTTTTT. Protein: CASSLTINTGELFF.

The genes are TRBV11-2 and TRBJ1-2, with 8 bases fitting TRBD1. V shed 4 bases and J 5 bases; nucleotides not matched to a gene: 9. This CDR3 contains 15 residues. Per germline, CDR1 SGHAT and CDR2 FQNNGV. CDR3 region: CASSSTSTGAYGYTF. CDR3 in DNA: TGTGCCAGCAGCTCCACATCGACAGGGGCATATGGCTACACCTTC. Drawing the rest from reference TRBV11-2 and TRBJ1-2, the complete variable domain is EAGVAQSPRYKIIEKRQSVAFWCNPISGHATLYWYQQILGQGPKLLIQFQNNGVVDDSQLPKDRFSAERLKGVDSTLKIQPAKLEDSAVYLCASSSTSTGAYGYTFGSGTRLTVV.

V usage is TRBV28 and J usage is TRBJ2-7; the D gene is possibly TRBD1 (5 bases). The V end was cut by 3 bases, the J end by 5 bases, with 14 bases between. The germline CDR1 and CDR2 sequences are MDHEN and SYDVKM. This CDR3 has 14 amino acids. The CDR3 protein is CASSLTAQAHEQYF. Written as DNA, the CDR3 is TGTGCCAGCAGTTTGACCGCACAGGCCCACGAGCAGTACTTC.